This TCR beta chain was identified in a study of STAT3 mutations in large granular lymphocyte leukemia. Note on this clone: What it binds is not known.

The data were produced by immunoSEQ multiplex PCR, yet TCRdb's version contains in-frame clones alone and is incomplete. Here the sample spans about 2,500 clones, about half being singletons. Study outcomes and limitations: Every T-cell large granular lymphocyte leukemia patient had at least one immunodominant TCR beta clonotype.

This sequence was found in a man between 60 and 75 years old with T-cell large granular lymphocyte leukemia. Some clones in this sample may be carry-over from other donors' samples. The specimen sequenced was peripheral blood mononuclear cells.

The CDR3 nucleotides read TGCGCCAGCAGCTACGAAACAGGGACTTCACCCCTCCACTTT. Protein product: CASSYETGTSPLHF. The chain uses TRBV5-1 and TRBJ1-6; maybe TRBD1 (6 bases). Germline values: CDR1 SGHRS, CDR2 YFSETQ. This CDR3 region has 14 residues. V dropped 3 bases and J dropped 9 bases, with 13 bases sitting between them.